Listed below are T cell receptor beta chains from one sample, sequenced in a study of blood T cell repertoires in COVID-19. TCRdb keeps only in-frame clones here, not all; method: immunoSEQ multiplex PCR. This repertoire shows a few hundred thousand clones, roughly 88% found once; its top ten account for around 1.8%. Sequenced sample: PBMCs or T cells enriched from blood (not recorded which). The receptors were sampled from a woman aged 45-65 years who had recovered from COVID-19. Each CDR3 is given with its conserved first and last residue. Each record gives: CDR3 DNA, CDR3 protein, D gene, V gene, clone size, J gene. A D gene is named only where the DNA matches it firmly. Size values are once, few and many counts, or a class for expanded clones, and some rows have none.

TGTGCCATCAGTGAGGCCGGGAGGAGGGTGAATGAGCAGTTCTTC,CAISEAGRRVNEQFF,TRBD2,TRBV10-3,.,TRBJ2-1
TGCGCCAGCAGCCGGACTAGCGGGAGTATAAATGAGCAGTTCTTC,CASSRTSGSINEQFF,TRBD2,TRBV5-1,.,TRBJ2-1
TGTGCCAGCAGAGCGGGGCTCCATCAGGGCGAGCAGTACTTC,CASRAGLHQGEQYF,TRBD2,TRBV27,.,TRBJ2-7
TGCGCCAGCAGCGCCACACAGGGATCCTACGAGCAGTACTTC,CASSATQGSYEQYF,.,TRBV5-1,.,TRBJ2-7
TGTGCCATACGCGGGGATAGCAATCAGCCCCAGCATTTT,CAIRGDSNQPQHF,.,TRBV6-5,.,TRBJ1-5
TGTGCCAGCAGCGCGGGACAGACATTCTACGATACGCAGTATTTT,CASSAGQTFYDTQYF,.,TRBV5-6,.,TRBJ2-3
TGTGCCAGCAGCCAGGAGGCGGGGACTAGCACCTACGAGCAGTACTTC,CASSQEAGTSTYEQYF,TRBD2,TRBV3-1/TRBV3-2,.,TRBJ2-7
TGTGCCAGCACCCTCCTTGACAGACTAGAGTACGAGCAGTACTTC,CASTLLDRLEYEQYF,.,TRBV27,.,TRBJ2-7
TGCGCCAGCAGCTCAGCGGGAGGGCCTGATACGCAGTATTTT,CASSSAGGPDTQYF,TRBD2,TRBV5-1,.,TRBJ2-3
TGTGCCAGTAGTACAGGGGCAAACTATGGCTACACCTTC,CASSTGANYGYTF,.,TRBV19,.,TRBJ1-2
TGTGCCAGCTCACCACCACAGGGCAGCGAAAAACTGTTTTTT,CASSPPQGSEKLFF,.,TRBV18,.,TRBJ1-4
TGCAGTGCTAGTAGCGGGGATTACTCTGGAAACACCATATATTTT,CSASSGDYSGNTIYF,.,TRBV20-1,.,TRBJ1-3
TGTGCCAGCAGCTTAGGGCAGAACAATGAGCAGTTCTTC,CASSLGQNNEQFF,.,TRBV7-2,.,TRBJ2-1
TGTGCCAGCAGTGGGCAGGGGGCTAGGACCGGGGAGCTGTTTTTT,CASSGQGARTGELFF,TRBD1,TRBV2,.,TRBJ2-2
TGTGCCAGCAAGGCTAGCGGGGGGAACTACGAGCAGTACTTC,CASKASGGNYEQYF,TRBD2,TRBV2,.,TRBJ2-7
TGTGCCAGCAGCTTAGAGTTTGGCGCCGGCGGGAGTCCGGGGGAGCTGTTTTTT,CASSLEFGAGGSPGELFF,TRBD2,TRBV7-2,.,TRBJ2-2
TGTGCCATCAGGGGGCAGGGGGCTATCAGGGGATCCTACAATGAGCAGTTCTTC,CAIRGQGAIRGSYNEQFF,TRBD1,TRBV10-3,.,TRBJ2-1
TGCAGCTTTCGGGCAGGGCCGAATAATTCACCCCTCCACTTT,CSFRAGPNNSPLHF,.,TRBV29-1,.,TRBJ1-6
TGTGCCATCAGTGACCAGTTCAATTCACCCCTCCACTTT,CAISDQFNSPLHF,.,TRBV10-3,many,TRBJ1-6
TGTGCCAGCAGCGAGACAGGGTACTCTGGAAACACCATATATTTT,CASSETGYSGNTIYF,TRBD1,TRBV11-2,.,TRBJ1-3
TGCGCCAGCAGCCAGGACAGGGTGGTGGAGCTGTTTTTT,CASSQDRVVELFF,TRBD1,TRBV5-1,.,TRBJ2-2
TGCGCCAGCAGCTTGTTGGGGGCGGCGAACACCGGGGAGCTGTTTTTT,CASSLLGAANTGELFF,.,TRBV5-1,few,TRBJ2-2
TGTGCCAGCAGTTTATTGCGGGGCATCTACAATGAGCAGTTCTTC,CASSLLRGIYNEQFF,.,TRBV27,.,TRBJ2-1
TGTGCCTGGAGTGCGGTGCGGAACACTGAAGCTTTCTTT,CAWSAVRNTEAFF,.,TRBV30,.,TRBJ1-1
TGTGCCAGCAGCTTATTTACAGGGCCGAACACTGAAGCTTTCTTT,CASSLFTGPNTEAFF,.,TRBV7-9,.,TRBJ1-1
TGTGCCAGTAGTATACACTCGACAGGGAGCAATCAGCCCCAGCATTTT,CASSIHSTGSNQPQHF,TRBD1,TRBV19,.,TRBJ1-5
TGCGCCAGCAGCTTGGCCCTCGGGAGCTCCTACGAGCAGTACTTC,CASSLALGSSYEQYF,.,TRBV5-1,once,TRBJ2-7
TGTGCCACCAGTGATTTTCGGGACGGACAGGCACAAGAGACCCAGTACTTC,CATSDFRDGQAQETQYF,TRBD1,TRBV24-1,.,TRBJ2-5
TGTGCCAGCAGTTCCGGGGCGGAGGGCTACGAGCAGTACTTC,CASSSGAEGYEQYF,.,TRBV28,.,TRBJ2-7
TGTGCCAGCAAGCCGGACAGGGAAGGTCAGCCCCAGCATTTT,CASKPDREGQPQHF,TRBD1,TRBV27,.,TRBJ1-5
TGCGCCAGTAAGAAGACCGGGACAGGGTGGGACGAGCAGTACTTC,CASKKTGTGWDEQYF,TRBD1,TRBV5-1,.,TRBJ2-7
TGTGCCAGCAGCCGAGGAGGTCTAGAGACCCAGTACTTC,CASSRGGLETQYF,.,TRBV12-3/TRBV12-4,.,TRBJ2-5
TGTGCCAGCAGCGTAATTAGCGGGAGGGCCTCAGATACGCAGTATTTT,CASSVISGRASDTQYF,TRBD2,TRBV11-1,.,TRBJ2-3
TGTGCCAGTAGTACCTACGAGGGAAGCAATCAGCCCCAGCATTTT,CASSTYEGSNQPQHF,.,TRBV19,.,TRBJ1-5
TGTGCCAGCAGTTTTGTTCGGTTCGGGCAGGGCTACGAGCAGTACTTC,CASSFVRFGQGYEQYF,.,TRBV27,.,TRBJ2-7
TGCGCCAGCAGCTTAGGACAGGGGGGAACTGGGGCCAACGTCCTGACTTTC,CASSLGQGGTGANVLTF,TRBD1,TRBV5-1,.,TRBJ2-6
TGTGCCAGCAGCCCCCACTTACATACGCAGTATTTT,CASSPHLHTQYF,.,TRBV14,few,TRBJ2-3
TGTGCCAGCAGCTTGGCTACCCTCCTGAACACTGAAGCTTTCTTT,CASSLATLLNTEAFF,.,TRBV5-6,.,TRBJ1-1
TGTGCCAGCAGTTCAACGGGCAGGGGAGGAAACACCATATATTTT,CASSSTGRGGNTIYF,.,TRBV28,.,TRBJ1-3
TGCGCCAGCAGCTTGGGTGGAGGGGTCGGCAATCAGCCCCAGCATTTT,CASSLGGGVGNQPQHF,.,TRBV5-1,.,TRBJ1-5
TGTGCCAGCAGCCAAGAATTTAGAGGAAACTATGGCTACACCTTC,CASSQEFRGNYGYTF,.,TRBV3-1/TRBV3-2,.,TRBJ1-2
TGTGCCAGCAGTCCCCATTGGGGCTTAACCGGGGAGCTGTTTTTT,CASSPHWGLTGELFF,.,TRBV28,.,TRBJ2-2
TGTGCCAGCAGTGGGACAGGGGCCTCTCTCTATGGCTACACCTTC,CASSGTGASLYGYTF,TRBD1,TRBV2,.,TRBJ1-2
TGCAGCGTTGTTCGAGCGGGTGACTTTTACAATGAGCAGTTCTTC,CSVVRAGDFYNEQFF,.,TRBV29-1,.,TRBJ2-1
TGTGCCAGCAGCCAAGTAGGCGGGGAGACCCAGTACTTC,CASSQVGGETQYF,.,TRBV3-1/TRBV3-2,few,TRBJ2-5
TGTGCCAGCAGCTCGAACAGGGATGGCGGCTACACCTTC,CASSSNRDGGYTF,.,TRBV7-9,.,TRBJ1-2
TGTGCCAGCAGCGTAGCCAGCGGGTCCAACAATGAGCAGTTCTTC,CASSVASGSNNEQFF,.,TRBV9,once,TRBJ2-1
TGTGCCAGCAGCGTAGGGGGCGGGAGGGCCACCGGGGAGCTGTTTTTT,CASSVGGGRATGELFF,TRBD2,TRBV9,.,TRBJ2-2
TGTGCCAGCTCCCCCCTTGGGGGCCCAGATACGCAGTATTTT,CASSPLGGPDTQYF,.,TRBV18,.,TRBJ2-3
TGTGCCAGCAGCAGCAGGACAGGGATGGGGAGAGGAGAGACCCAGTACTTC,CASSSRTGMGRGETQYF,TRBD1,TRBV7-2,.,TRBJ2-5
TGTGCCAGCAGCTTGGGAGCCCACAATGAGCAGTTCTTC,CASSLGAHNEQFF,.,TRBV7-9,.,TRBJ2-1
TGTGCCAGCAGCGTTACTAGCGGGAGCTATGAGCAGTTCTTC,CASSVTSGSYEQFF,TRBD2,TRBV14,few,TRBJ2-1
TGTGCCAGTAAACGGGGGGCACGGGGAAGCTCCTACGAGCAGTACTTC,CASKRGARGSSYEQYF,.,TRBV21-1,.,TRBJ2-7
TGTGCCAGCAGCTGGGACAAGGAAAAACTGTTTTTT,CASSWDKEKLFF,.,TRBV6-5,.,TRBJ1-4
TGCGCCAGCAGCTTGGATACGGGAACTAATGAAAAACTGTTTTTT,CASSLDTGTNEKLFF,.,TRBV5-1,.,TRBJ1-4
TGCGCCAGCAGCCCCGGACACGAAGCTAACTATGGCTACACCTTC,CASSPGHEANYGYTF,.,TRBV5-1,.,TRBJ1-2